This T cell receptor (beta chain) was captured by sequencing in a study of blood T cell repertoires in COVID-19. About the study: The United States, Italy and Spain provided the acute and convalescent COVID-19 samples. PBMCs, B-cell-depleted T cells, or T cells provided the cDNA or gDNA that made up the material.

In the study's own analysis: Nucleated cell number was recorded as an estimate derived from reference gene primer amplification. TCRdb keeps only in-frame clones here, not all; method: immunoSEQ multiplex PCR. For V, J and clone size, that table is used; D and trimming come from the DNA. This sample has over 25,000 clones, with approximately 84% found just once. Germline CDR1 is MGHDK and CDR2 is SYGVNS. V lost 5 bases to trimming and J lost 0 bases, with 10 bases between them. This CDR3 has 15 amino acids. V and J are TRBV25-1 and TRBJ1-4, with unresolved D. Sequences were obtained from peripheral blood. This clonotype was sampled from a woman aged 80 or older with acute or convalescent COVID-19. The chain's CDR3 is CASSRSAATNEKLFF. The DNA of the CDR3 is TGTGCCAGCAGTCGTAGCGCCGCAACTAATGAAAAACTGTTTTTT.